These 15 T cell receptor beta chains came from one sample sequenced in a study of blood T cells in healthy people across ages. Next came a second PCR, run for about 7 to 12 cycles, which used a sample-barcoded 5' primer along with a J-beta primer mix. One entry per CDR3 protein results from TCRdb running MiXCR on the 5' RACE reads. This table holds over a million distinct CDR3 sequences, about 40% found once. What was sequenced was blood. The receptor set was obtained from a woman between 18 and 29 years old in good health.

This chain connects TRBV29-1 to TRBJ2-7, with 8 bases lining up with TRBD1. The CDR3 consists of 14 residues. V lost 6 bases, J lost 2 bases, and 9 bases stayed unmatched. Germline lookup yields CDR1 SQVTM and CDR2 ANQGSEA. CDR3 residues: CSVTGTGKAYEQYF. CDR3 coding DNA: TGCAGCGTAACTGGGACAGGCAAGGCCTACGAGCAGTACTTC.

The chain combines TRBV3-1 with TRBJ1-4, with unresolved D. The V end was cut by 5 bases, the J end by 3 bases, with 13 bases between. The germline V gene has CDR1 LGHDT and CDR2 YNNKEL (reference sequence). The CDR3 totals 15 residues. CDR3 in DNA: TGTGCCAGCAGCAGGAGGGCCGTGGCTAATGAAAAACTGTTTTTT. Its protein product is CASSRRAVANEKLFF. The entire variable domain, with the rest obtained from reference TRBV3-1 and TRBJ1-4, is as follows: DTAVSQTPKYLVTQMGNDKSIKCEQNLGHDTMYWYKQDSKKFLKIMFSYNNKELIINETVPNRFSPKSPDKAHLNLHINSLELGDSAVYFCASSRRAVANEKLFFGSGTQLSVL.

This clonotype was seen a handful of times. DNA for the CDR3: TGCAGTGCTAGGGTAGGAGACCATGGCACAGATACGCAGTATTTT. This encodes CSARVGDHGTDTQYF. This rearrangement joins TRBV20-1 to TRBJ2-3; D ambiguous. CDR1 and CDR2 (germline): DFQATT, SNEGSKA (reference sequence). V was clipped by 3 bases and J by 1 base, with 14 bases between them. CDR3 size: 15 residues.

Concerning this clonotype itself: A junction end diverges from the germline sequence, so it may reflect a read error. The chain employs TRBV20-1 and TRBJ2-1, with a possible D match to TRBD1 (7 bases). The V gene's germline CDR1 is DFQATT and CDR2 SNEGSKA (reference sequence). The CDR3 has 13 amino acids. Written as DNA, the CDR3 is TGCAGAGGGGGGCAGGGGGTAGGTAATGAGCGGTTCTTC. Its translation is CRGGQGVGNERFF.

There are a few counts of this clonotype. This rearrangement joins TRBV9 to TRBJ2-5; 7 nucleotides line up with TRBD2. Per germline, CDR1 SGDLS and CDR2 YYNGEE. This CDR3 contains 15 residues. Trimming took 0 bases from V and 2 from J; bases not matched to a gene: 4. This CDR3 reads CASSVGPSGQETQYF. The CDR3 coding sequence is TGTGCCAGCAGCGTAGGGCCTAGCGGACAAGAGACCCAGTACTTC.

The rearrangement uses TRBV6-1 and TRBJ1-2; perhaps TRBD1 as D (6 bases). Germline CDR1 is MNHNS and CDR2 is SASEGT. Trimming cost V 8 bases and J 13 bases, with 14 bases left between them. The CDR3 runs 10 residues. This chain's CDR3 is CASWQTGLTF. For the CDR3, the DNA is TGTGCCAGCTGGCAGACAGGCCTCACCTTC.

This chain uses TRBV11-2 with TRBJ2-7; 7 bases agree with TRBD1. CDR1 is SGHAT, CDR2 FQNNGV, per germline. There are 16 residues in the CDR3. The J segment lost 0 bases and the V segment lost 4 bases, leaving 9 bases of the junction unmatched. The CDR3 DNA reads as TGTGCCAGCAGCTACCACAGGGGAGCCTCCTCCTACGAGCAGTACTTC. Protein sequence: CASSYHRGASSYEQYF. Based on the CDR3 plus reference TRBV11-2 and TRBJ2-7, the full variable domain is EAGVAQSPRYKIIEKRQSVAFWCNPISGHATLYWYQQILGQGPKLLIQFQNNGVVDDSQLPKDRFSAERLKGVDSTLKIQPAKLEDSAVYLCASSYHRGASSYEQYFGPGTRLTVT.

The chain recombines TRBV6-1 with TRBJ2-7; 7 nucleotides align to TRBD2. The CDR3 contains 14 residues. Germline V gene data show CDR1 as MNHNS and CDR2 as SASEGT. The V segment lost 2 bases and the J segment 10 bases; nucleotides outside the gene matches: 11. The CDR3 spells CASSETPTSWPQYF. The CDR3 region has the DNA TGTGCCAGCAGTGAAACCCCGACTAGCTGGCCCCAGTACTTC.

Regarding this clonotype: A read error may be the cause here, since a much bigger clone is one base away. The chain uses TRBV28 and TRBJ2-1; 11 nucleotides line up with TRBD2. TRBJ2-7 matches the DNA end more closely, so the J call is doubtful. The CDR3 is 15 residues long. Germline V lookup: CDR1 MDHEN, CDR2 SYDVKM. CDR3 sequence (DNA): TGTGCCAGCAGATTAGCGGGAGGGCCCTACAATGAGCAGTACTTC. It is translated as CASRLAGGPYNEQYF.

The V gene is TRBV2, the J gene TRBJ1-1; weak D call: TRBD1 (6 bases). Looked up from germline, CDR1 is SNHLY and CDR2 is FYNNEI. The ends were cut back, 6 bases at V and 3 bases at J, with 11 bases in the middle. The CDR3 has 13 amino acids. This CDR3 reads CASRMDSHTEAFF. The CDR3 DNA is TGTGCCAGCAGGATGGACAGCCACACTGAAGCTTTCTTT.

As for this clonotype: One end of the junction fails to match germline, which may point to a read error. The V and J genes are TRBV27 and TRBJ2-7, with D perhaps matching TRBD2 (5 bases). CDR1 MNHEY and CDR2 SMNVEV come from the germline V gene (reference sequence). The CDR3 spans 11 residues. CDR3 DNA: TGTACCAGTTTCGGGGATTACGAGCAGTACTTC. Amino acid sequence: CTSFGDYEQYF.

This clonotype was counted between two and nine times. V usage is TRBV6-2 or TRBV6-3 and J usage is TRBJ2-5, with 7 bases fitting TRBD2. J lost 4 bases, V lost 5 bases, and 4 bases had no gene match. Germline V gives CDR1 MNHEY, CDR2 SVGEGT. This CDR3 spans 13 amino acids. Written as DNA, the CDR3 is TGTGCCAGCAGTCGCGGGACTACAGAGACCCAGTACTTC. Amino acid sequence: CASSRGTTETQYF.

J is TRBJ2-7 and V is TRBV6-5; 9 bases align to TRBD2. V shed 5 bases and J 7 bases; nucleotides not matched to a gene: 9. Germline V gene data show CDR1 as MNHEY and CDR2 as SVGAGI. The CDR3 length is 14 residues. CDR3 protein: CASSPAGGRSEQYF. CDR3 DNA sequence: TGTGCCAGCAGTCCCGCGGGGGGGAGGAGTGAGCAGTACTTC.

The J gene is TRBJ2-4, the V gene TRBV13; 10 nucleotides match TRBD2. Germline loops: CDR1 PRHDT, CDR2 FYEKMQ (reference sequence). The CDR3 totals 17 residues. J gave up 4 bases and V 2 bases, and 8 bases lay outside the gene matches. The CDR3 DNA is TGTGCCAGCAGCTTACTAGCGGGAGAGGGGGAGAAAAACATTCAGTACTTC. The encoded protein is CASSLLAGEGEKNIQYF. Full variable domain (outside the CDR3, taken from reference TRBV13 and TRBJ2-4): AAGVIQSPRHLIKEKRETATLKCYPIPRHDTVYWYQQGPGQDPQFLISFYEKMQSDKGSIPDRFSAQQFSDYHSELNMSSLELGDSALYFCASSLLAGEGEKNIQYFGAGTRLSVL.

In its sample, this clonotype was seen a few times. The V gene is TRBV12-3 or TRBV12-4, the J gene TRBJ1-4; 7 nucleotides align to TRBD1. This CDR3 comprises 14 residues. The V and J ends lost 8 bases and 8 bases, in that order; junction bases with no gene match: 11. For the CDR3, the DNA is TGTGCCAGCGGCCTTAGGGGGCGGTGGGAAAAACTGTTTTTT. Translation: CASGLRGRWEKLFF.